This TCR beta chain appears in the sequencing data of a study of OX40 agonist ivuxolimab in advanced cancers. Points on this clone: The antigen is undetermined.

General study findings and limits: The antigen specificity of the peripheral T cells (those that were expanded) was not determined. The study observed clonal expansion of CD4+ and CD8+ blood T cells by week 6 at 0.1 to 3.0 mg/kg. The study found that CD8+ T cells averaged more expanded clones than CD4+.

Here immunoSEQ multiplex PCR was the method, and the copy in TCRdb shows in-frame clones only, minus some. This sample has nearly 60,000 clones, with 80% to 90% found just once. The germline gives CDR1 SGDLS, CDR2 YYNGEE. This CDR3 is 15 amino acids long. V lost 3 bases, J lost 0 bases, and 10 bases lay in between. This clonotype was obtained from an adult with an advanced solid tumor such as melanoma, head and neck, liver or kidney cancer. This sequence joins TRBV9 and TRBJ1-5; possibly TRBD1 for D (5 bases). The specimen comprised CD4+ or CD8+ T cells sorted from blood, sampled in a trial of the OX40 agonist ivuxolimab. The CDR3 DNA is TGTGCCAGCAGCGGACAAGGGGATAGCAATCAGCCCCAGCATTTT. It codes for CASSGQGDSNQPQHF.